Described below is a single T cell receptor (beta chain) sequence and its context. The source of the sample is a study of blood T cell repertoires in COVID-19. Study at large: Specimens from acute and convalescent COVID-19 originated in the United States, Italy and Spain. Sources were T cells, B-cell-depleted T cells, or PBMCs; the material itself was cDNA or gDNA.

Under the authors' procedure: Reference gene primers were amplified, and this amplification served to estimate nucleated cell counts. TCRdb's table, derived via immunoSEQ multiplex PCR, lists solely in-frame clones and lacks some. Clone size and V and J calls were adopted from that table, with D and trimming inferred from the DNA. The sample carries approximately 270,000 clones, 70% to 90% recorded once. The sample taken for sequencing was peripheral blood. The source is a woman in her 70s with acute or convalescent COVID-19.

CDR3 region: CASSHTGRDDSNQPQHF. In nucleotides, the CDR3 is TGCGCCAGCAGCCACACTGGCAGGGATGATAGCAATCAGCCCCAGCATTTT. The chain couples TRBV4-1 to TRBJ1-5; TRBD1 might be the D (5 bases). The CDR3 loop spans 17 amino acids. Germline CDR1 and CDR2: MGHRA and YSYEKL. Trimming pared 3 bases from V and 0 bases from J, leaving 15 bases between.